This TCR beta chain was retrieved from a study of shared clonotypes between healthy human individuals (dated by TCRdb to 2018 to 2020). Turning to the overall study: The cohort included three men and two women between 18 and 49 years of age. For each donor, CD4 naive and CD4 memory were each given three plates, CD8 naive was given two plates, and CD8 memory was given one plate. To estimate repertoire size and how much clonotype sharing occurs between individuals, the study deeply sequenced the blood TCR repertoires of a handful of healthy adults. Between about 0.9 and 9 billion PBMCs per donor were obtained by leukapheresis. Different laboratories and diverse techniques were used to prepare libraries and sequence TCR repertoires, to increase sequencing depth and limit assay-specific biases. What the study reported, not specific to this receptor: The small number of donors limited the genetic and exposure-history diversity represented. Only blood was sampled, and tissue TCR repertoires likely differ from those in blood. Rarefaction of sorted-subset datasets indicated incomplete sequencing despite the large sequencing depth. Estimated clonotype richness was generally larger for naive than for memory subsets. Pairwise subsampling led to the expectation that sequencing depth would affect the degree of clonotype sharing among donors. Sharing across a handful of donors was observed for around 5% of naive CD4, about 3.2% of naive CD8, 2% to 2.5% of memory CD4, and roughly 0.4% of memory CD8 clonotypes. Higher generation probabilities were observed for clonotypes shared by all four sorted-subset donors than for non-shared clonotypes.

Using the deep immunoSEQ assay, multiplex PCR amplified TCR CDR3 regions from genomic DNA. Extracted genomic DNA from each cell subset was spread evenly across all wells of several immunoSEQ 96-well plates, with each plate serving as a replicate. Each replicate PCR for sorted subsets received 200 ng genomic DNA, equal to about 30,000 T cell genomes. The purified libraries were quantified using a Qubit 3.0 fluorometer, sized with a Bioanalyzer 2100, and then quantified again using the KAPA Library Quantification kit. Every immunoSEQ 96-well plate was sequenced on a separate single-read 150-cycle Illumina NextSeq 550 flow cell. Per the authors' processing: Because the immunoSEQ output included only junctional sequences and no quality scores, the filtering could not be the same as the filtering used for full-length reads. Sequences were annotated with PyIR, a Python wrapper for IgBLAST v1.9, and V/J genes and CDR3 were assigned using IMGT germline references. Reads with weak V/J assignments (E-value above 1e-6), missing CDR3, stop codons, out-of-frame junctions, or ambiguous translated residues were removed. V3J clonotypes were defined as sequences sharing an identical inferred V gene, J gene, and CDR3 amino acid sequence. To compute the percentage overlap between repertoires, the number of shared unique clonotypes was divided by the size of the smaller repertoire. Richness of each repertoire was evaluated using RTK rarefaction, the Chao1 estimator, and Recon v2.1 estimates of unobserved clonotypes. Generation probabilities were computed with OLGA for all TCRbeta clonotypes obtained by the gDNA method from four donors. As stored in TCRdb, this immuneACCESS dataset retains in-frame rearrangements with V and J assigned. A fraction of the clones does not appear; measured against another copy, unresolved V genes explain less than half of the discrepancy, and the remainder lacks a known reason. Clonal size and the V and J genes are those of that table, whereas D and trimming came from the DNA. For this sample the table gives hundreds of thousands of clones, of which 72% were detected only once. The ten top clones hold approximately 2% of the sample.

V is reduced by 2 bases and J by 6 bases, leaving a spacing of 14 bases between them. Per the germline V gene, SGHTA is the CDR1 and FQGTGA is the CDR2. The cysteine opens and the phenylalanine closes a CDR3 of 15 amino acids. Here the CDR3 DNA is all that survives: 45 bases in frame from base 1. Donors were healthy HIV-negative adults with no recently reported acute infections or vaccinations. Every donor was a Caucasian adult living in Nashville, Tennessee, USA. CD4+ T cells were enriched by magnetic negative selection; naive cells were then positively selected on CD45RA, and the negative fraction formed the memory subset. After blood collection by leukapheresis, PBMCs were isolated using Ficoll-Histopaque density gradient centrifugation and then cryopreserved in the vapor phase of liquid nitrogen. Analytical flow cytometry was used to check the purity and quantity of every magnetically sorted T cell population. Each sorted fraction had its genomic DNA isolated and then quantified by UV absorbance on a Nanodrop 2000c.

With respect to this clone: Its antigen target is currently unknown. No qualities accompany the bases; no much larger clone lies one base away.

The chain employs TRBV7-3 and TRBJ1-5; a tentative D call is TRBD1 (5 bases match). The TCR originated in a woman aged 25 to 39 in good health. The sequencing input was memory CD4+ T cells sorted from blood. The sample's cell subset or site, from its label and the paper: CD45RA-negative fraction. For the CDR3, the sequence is CASSLDRGTGQPQHF. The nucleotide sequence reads TGTGCCAGCAGCTTAGATCGGGGGACGGGTCAGCCCCAGCATTTT.